This T cell receptor (beta chain) was observed in a study of T cells after yellow fever vaccination. Findings and caveats of the study: Abundant bulk-population clonotypes could contaminate the FACS-sorted repertoires.

5'RACE template switching generated TCR cDNA, adding a universal primer site and UMIs. One entry per CDR3 protein results from TCRdb running MiXCR on the 5' RACE reads. The profile covers a few hundred thousand distinct CDR3 sequences, with 4.1% appearing a single time and approximately 23% taken by the ten largest. This clonotype was seen at least ten times. Its specificity is unknown. After removal of 7 bases from V and 8 bases from J, the junction contained 22 bases not matched to a gene. Per the germline V gene, CDR1 is MNHEY and CDR2 is SVGAGI. The CDR3 has 19 amino acids. This sample comprised PBMCs, obtained 5 days after the yellow fever booster vaccination. The V and J genes are TRBV6-5 and TRBJ1-6, with 8 bases lining up with TRBD1. The source is a man between 18 and 29 years old who received the YFV17D yellow fever vaccine. This chain's CDR3 is CASIPQVRGAQGADSPLHF. The DNA of the CDR3 is TGTGCCAGCATCCCACAAGTCCGCGGGGCGCAGGGGGCCGATTCACCCCTCCACTTT.